This T cell receptor beta chain came from a study of T cell responses to AZD1222 COVID-19 vaccine. Clones were read by immunoSEQ multiplex PCR, and TCRdb kept only the in-frame ones, dropping some. Of about 150,000 clones listed, 88% are singletons. As concerns this clone: As yet, its antigen is unknown.

The germline V gene has CDR1 SGHTA and CDR2 FQGNSA. The CDR3 length is 15 residues. V was shortened by 2 bases and J by 2 bases, with 9 bases between the two germline ends. General study findings and limits: Seropositive AZD1222 recipients at baseline numbered only five to seven.

The sequences come from peripheral blood, collected on day 0 of AZD1222 vaccination. The source of this sequence is an adult in good health. V usage is TRBV7-2 and J usage is TRBJ2-2; D is uncertain. CDR3 amino acids: CASSLSQTNTGELFF. CDR3 bases: TGTGCCAGCAGCTTATCACAGACCAACACCGGGGAGCTGTTTTTT. Together with reference TRBV7-2 and TRBJ2-2, the CDR3 gives the full variable domain: GAGVSQSPSNKVTEKGKDVELRCDPISGHTALYWYRQSLGQGLEFLIYFQGNSAPDKSGLPSDRFSAERTGGSVSTLTIQRTQQEDSAVYLCASSLSQTNTGELFFGEGSRLTVL.